This T cell receptor beta chain was sequenced in a study of blood T cell repertoires in COVID-19. Study background: Sources were T cells, B-cell-depleted T cells, or PBMCs; the material itself was cDNA or gDNA.

Original methodology: The authors estimated nucleated cell counts from reference gene primer amplification. Using immunoSEQ multiplex PCR, the repertoire was profiled, and TCRdb retains in-frame clones only, with some absent. V and J calls and clone size come straight from that table; D and trimming were deduced from the DNA. The sample lists about 190,000 clones; 65% to 80% were seen once. This CDR3 contains 17 residues. Germline CDR1 is LGHDT and CDR2 is YNNKEL (reference sequence). Trimming removed 4 bases at V and 0 bases at J, with 13 bases between. Material: peripheral blood. The clonotype comes from a man aged 45 to 65 who had recovered from COVID-19. The chain combines TRBV3-1 (or the pseudogene TRBV3-2) with TRBJ1-6, with D perhaps TRBD1 (6 bases). CDR3 nucleotides: TGTGCCAGCAGCCTTCGGACAGAGAGCTCCTATAATTCACCCCTCCACTTT. The encoded protein is CASSLRTESSYNSPLHF.